The 6 T cell receptor beta chains below were found in one sample sequenced in a study of blood T cell repertoires in COVID-19. Here immunoSEQ multiplex PCR was the method, and the copy in TCRdb shows in-frame clones only, minus some. The sample includes tens of thousands of clones, around 88% of them seen just once. The sequencing input was peripheral blood. The receptors here all came from a human donor in a cohort sampled during active COVID-19.

The V call is TRBV4-1, the J call TRBJ2-1; TRBD2 agrees at 11 bases. V trimming: 6 bases; J trimming: 7 bases; junction bases outside the gene matches: 8. Germline V lookup: CDR1 MGHRA, CDR2 YSYEKL. The CDR3 consists of 15 residues. The CDR3 sequence: CASRPRLAGNNEQFF. DNA of the CDR3: TGCGCCAGCAGACCTCGACTAGCGGGGAATAATGAGCAGTTCTTC.

The V call is TRBV6-5, the J call TRBJ2-7; 10 bases are shared with TRBD1. V shed 6 bases, J shed 11 bases, and the junction held 16 bases outside the gene matches. The V gene's germline CDR1 is MNHEY and CDR2 SVGAGI. This CDR3 is built from 15 residues. CDR3 nucleotide sequence: TGTGCCAGCAGCGGTTCGACAGGGGGCGTGCTACGGGAGTACTTC. Amino acid sequence: CASSGSTGGVLREYF.

This chain joins TRBV9 and TRBJ2-3; 8 bases are shared with TRBD2. Germline CDR1 is SGDLS and CDR2 is YYNGEE. Germline trimming cut 1 base from V and 3 bases from J; bases unmatched to any gene: 7. The length of the CDR3 is 16 residues. CDR3 sequence: CASSVTTGGRTDTQYF. DNA of the CDR3: TGTGCCAGCAGCGTAACTACGGGGGGGCGGACAGATACGCAGTATTTT.

The rearrangement links TRBV7-8 to TRBJ2-7, with 8 bases fitting TRBD2. The CDR3 consists of 17 residues. The junction had 7 bases not matched to a gene; V was cut back by 0 bases and J by 0 bases. CDR1 SGHVS and CDR2 FQNEAQ come from the germline V gene. For the CDR3, the DNA is TGTGCCAGCAGCTTAGCGATATTAGCGGGGACCTCCTACGAGCAGTACTTC. Its protein product is CASSLAILAGTSYEQYF.

The chain uses TRBV18 and TRBJ2-7; 8 bases match TRBD2. The CDR3 extends over 14 amino acids. From germline, CDR1 is KGHSH and CDR2 LQKENI. V shed 3 bases, J shed 7 bases, and the junction held 8 bases outside the gene matches. CDR3 DNA sequence: TGTGCCAGCTCACCTTGGACGGGCGGGAGGGAGCAGTACTTC. As protein: CASSPWTGGREQYF.

The rearrangement joins TRBV11-2 to TRBJ2-7; 7 bases line up with TRBD1. Per germline, CDR1 SGHAT and CDR2 FQNNGV. The V gene end was trimmed by 5 bases and the J gene end by 0 bases; junction bases not matched to a gene: 7. The CDR3 contains 15 residues. The chain's CDR3 is CASSQVTGVSYEQYF. The CDR3 bases are TGTGCCAGCAGCCAAGTTACAGGGGTCTCCTACGAGCAGTACTTC.